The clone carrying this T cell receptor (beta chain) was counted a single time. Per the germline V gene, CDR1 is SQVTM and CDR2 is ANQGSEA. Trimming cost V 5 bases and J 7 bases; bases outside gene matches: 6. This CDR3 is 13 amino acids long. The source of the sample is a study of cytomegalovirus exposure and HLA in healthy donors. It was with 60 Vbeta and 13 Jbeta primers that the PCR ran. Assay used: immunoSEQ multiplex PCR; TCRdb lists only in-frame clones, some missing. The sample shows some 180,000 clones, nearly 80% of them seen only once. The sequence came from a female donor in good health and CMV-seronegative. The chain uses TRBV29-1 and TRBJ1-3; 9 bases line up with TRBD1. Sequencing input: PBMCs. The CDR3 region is CSVYRTGDNTIYF. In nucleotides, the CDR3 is TGCAGCGTTTACCGGACAGGGGATAACACCATATATTTT. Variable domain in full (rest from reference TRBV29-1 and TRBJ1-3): SAVISQKPSRDICQRGTSLTIQCQVDSQVTMMFWYRQQPGQSLTLIATANQGSEATYESGFVIDKFPISRPNLTFSTLTVSNMSPEDSSIYLCSVYRTGDNTIYFGEGSWLTVV.